This T cell receptor beta chain was recovered during a study of monozygotic twins with cystic fibrosis. Libraries were prepared by immunoSEQ multiplex PCR; TCRdb keeps only in-frame clonotypes and omits some of them. The table lists 30,000 to 45,000 clones, 75% to 90% of them singletons, with roughly 1.5% in the top ten. There are 13 residues in the CDR3. CDR1 is SGHKS, CDR2 YYEKEE, per germline (reference sequence). Deletions cut 6 bases from V and 8 bases from J, with 14 bases between. The chain employs TRBV5-5 and TRBJ2-2; D may be TRBD1 (6 bases). Sequencing used blood. The TCR originated in a girl aged 2-10 years with cystic fibrosis. CDR3 sequence (DNA): TGTGCCAGCACCACAGGGTACGGAGGGGAGCTGTTTTTT. The encoded protein is CASTTGYGGELFF.